Reported below is one TCR beta chain. Its specificity is not known. CDR3 length: 14 residues. Germline-derived CDR1 and CDR2 are MGHRA and YSYEKL. V was cut by 3 bases and J by 4 bases, with 12 bases left in between. cDNA prepared by RNA extraction and subsequent reverse transcription served as the template for sequencing. Data came from immunoSEQ multiplex PCR; TCRdb stores just in-frame clones and leaves some out. In the table there are 200,000 to 250,000 clones, about two fifths of which are singletons. Regarding treatment: oral pan-JAK inhibitor, 5-10 mg twice daily. The authors sorted CD4+ and CD8+ T cells from PBMCs. This specimen belongs to a study of CD8+ T cells in alopecia areata. Study-wide findings and caveats: With just one nonresponder, it is still uncertain whether baseline CD8+ expansion relates to response. Scalp clonality, together with expanded CD8+ clones among the top 100, fell significantly with tofacitinib.

Specimen: CD4+ T cells sorted from blood, collected between weeks 30 and 35, from a patient treated with tofacitinib. V usage is TRBV4-1 and J usage is TRBJ1-1; a possible D gene is TRBD1 (5 bases). The origin of this receptor is a human donor with alopecia areata. As DNA, the CDR3 is TGCGCCAGCAGCCACTTCGACAGAGGCACTGAAGCTTTCTTT. Its protein is CASSHFDRGTEAFF.